This paragraph reports one T cell receptor beta chain. Its target is not known. V lost 3 bases and J 5 bases, leaving 11 bases between the germline ends. The CDR3 runs to 13 residues. The data were taken from a study of T cell responses to AZD1222 COVID-19 vaccine. Assay: immunoSEQ multiplex PCR; the TCRdb copy retains only in-frame clones and omits some. The repertoire holds about 120,000 clones, around nine tenths seen once, with less than 15% in the top ten. Study findings and constraints: Donors skewed white British and female; clonal diversity was possibly underestimated. At 160-218 and 743-854, vaccine-associated CD4 TCRs were dominant, and they spanned spike.

Sample: peripheral blood, taken on day 0 of AZD1222 vaccination. The chain recombines TRBV12-3 or TRBV12-4 with TRBJ2-7, with a tentative D call TRBD2 (5 bases). The source is an adult in good health. In nucleotides, the CDR3 is TGTGCCAGCAGTTTTCGAGGGCCGGACGAGCAGTACTTC. Its protein is CASSFRGPDEQYF.